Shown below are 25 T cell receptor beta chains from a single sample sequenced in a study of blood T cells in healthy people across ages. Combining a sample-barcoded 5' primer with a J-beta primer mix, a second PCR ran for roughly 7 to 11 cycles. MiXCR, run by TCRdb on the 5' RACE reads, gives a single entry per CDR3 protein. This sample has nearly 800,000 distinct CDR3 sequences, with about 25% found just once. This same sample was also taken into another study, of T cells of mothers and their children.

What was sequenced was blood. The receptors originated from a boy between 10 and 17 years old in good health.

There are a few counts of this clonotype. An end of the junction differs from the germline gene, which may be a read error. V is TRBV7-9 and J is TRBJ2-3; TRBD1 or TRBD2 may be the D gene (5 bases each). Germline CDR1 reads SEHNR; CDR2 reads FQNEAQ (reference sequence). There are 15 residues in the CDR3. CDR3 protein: CASSLPPGALDTQYF. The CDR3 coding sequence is TGTGCCAGCAGCTTGCCCCCCGGGGCCCTGGATACGCAGTACTTT.

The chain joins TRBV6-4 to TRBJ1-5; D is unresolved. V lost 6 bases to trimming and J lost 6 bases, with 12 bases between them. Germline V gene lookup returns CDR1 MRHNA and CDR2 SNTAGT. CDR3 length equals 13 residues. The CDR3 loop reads CASSEGGVQPQHF. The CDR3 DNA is TGTGCCAGCAGCGAAGGCGGGGTTCAGCCCCAGCATTTT.

CDR3 residues: CASSVAPANYGYTF. The CDR3 DNA reads TGTGCCAGCAGCGTAGCGCCAGCTAACTATGGCTACACCTTC. This sequence joins TRBV9 and TRBJ1-2; D not certain. V was shortened by 0 bases and J by 0 bases, with 6 bases between the two germline ends. The CDR3 loop spans 14 amino acids. From germline, CDR1 is SGDLS and CDR2 YYNGEE.

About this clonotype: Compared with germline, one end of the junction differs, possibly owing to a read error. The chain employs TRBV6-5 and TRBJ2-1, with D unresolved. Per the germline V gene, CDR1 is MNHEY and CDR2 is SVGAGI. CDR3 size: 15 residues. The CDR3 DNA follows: TGTGCCAGTAGTTTCGACCGTTACTCCTACAATGAGCAGTTCTTC. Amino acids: CASSFDRYSYNEQFF.

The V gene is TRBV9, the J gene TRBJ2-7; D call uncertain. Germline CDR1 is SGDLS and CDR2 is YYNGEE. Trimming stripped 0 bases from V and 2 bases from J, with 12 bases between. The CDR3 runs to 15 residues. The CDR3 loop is CASSVDETSPYEQYF. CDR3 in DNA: TGTGCCAGCAGCGTAGATGAGACAAGTCCCTACGAGCAGTACTTC.

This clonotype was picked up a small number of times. Written as DNA, the CDR3 is TGCGACACCGGGGGAATCATCACCGGGGAGCTGTTTTTT. Encoded protein: CDTGGIITGELFF. The chain uses TRBV5-1 and TRBJ2-2, with D tentatively TRBD2 (6 bases). CDR1 and CDR2 from the germline V gene are SGHRS and YFSETQ. The CDR3 sequence is 13 residues long.

DNA of the CDR3: TGCAGTGCTAGAGATACAGCCAGGGCTTCCCAAAAGTGGTACTTC. Its translation: CSARDTARASQKWYF. The V gene is TRBV20-1, the J gene TRBJ2-7; D perhaps matches TRBD1 (5 bases). Trimming stripped 0 bases from V and 12 bases from J, with 24 bases between. CDR1 is DFQATT and CDR2 is SNEGSKA in the germline V gene (reference sequence). This CDR3 region has 15 residues.

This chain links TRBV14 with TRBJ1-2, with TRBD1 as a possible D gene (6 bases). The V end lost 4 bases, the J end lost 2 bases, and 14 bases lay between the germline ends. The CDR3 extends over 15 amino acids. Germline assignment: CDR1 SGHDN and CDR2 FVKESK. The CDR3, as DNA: TGTGCCAGCAGCCTTAGGGGGAGTTCCAACTATGGCTACACCTTC. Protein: CASSLRGSSNYGYTF.

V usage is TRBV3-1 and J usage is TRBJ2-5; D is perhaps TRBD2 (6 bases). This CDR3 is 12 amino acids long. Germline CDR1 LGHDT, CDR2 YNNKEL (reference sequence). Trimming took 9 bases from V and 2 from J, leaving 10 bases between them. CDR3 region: CASERGQETQYF. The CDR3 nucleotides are TGTGCCAGTGAACGGGGGCAAGAGACCCAGTACTTC.

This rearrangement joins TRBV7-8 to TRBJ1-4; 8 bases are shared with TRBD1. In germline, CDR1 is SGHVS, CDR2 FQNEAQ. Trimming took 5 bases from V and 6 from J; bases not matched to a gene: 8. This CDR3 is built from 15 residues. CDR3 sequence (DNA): TGTGCCAGCAGCCTCGGGACAGGTCCGGATGAAAAACTGTTTTTT. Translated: CASSLGTGPDEKLFF.

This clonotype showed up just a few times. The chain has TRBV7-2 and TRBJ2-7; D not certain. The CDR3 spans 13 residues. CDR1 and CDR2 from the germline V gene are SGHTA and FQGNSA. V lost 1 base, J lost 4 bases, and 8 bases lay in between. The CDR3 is CASSLGFGYEQYF. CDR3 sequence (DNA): TGTGCCAGCAGCTTAGGGTTCGGGTACGAGCAGTACTTC.

The DNA for the CDR3 is TGTGCCACCAGCAGAGGAGAAGAATACAATGAGCAGTTCTTC. Its protein product is CATSRGEEYNEQFF. The V and J genes are TRBV15 and TRBJ2-1; D remains ambiguous. V lost 1 base and J 4 bases, leaving 8 bases between the germline ends. This CDR3 has 14 residues. Looked up from germline, CDR1 is LNHNV and CDR2 is YYDKDF (reference sequence). Full variable domain (remainder filled in from reference TRBV15 and TRBJ2-1): DAMVIQNPRYQVTQFGKPVTLSCSQTLNHNVMYWYQQKSSQAPKLLFHYYDKDFNNEADTPDNFQSRRPNTSFCFLDIRSPGLGDTAMYLCATSRGEEYNEQFFGPGTRLTVL.

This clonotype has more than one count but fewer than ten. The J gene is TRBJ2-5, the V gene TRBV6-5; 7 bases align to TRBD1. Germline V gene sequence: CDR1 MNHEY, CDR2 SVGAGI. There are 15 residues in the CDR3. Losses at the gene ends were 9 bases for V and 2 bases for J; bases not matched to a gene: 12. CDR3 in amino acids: CASRLGQAIQETQYF. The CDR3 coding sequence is TGTGCCAGTCGACTCGGACAGGCGATACAAGAGACCCAGTACTTC.

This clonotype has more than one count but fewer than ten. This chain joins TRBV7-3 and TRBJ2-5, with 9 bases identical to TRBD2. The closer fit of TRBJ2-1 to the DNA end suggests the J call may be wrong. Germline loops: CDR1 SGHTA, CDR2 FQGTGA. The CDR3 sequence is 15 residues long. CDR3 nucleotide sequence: TGTGCCAGCAGCTTCGGAGCGGGAGGAGACAATGAGCAGTTCTTC. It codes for CASSFGAGGDNEQFF.

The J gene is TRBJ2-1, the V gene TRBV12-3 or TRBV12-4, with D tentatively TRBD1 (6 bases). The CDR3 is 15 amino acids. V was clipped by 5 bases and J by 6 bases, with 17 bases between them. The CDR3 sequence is CASSLGQPSINEQFF. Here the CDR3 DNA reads TGTGCCAGCAGTCTCGGACAGCCATCCATCAATGAGCAGTTCTTC.

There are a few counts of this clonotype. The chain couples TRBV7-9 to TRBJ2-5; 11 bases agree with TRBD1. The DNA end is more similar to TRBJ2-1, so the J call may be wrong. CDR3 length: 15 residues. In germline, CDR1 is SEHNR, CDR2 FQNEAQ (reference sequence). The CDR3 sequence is CASSWGQGDYNEQFF. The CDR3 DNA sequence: TGTGCCAGCAGCTGGGGACAGGGGGATTACAATGAGCAGTTCTTC.

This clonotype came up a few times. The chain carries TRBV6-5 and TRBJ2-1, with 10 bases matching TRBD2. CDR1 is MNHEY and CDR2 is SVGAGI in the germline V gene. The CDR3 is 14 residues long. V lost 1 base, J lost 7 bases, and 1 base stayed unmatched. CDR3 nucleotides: TGTGCCAGCAGTTACTTGACTAGCGGGAATGAGCAGTTCTTC. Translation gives CASSYLTSGNEQFF.

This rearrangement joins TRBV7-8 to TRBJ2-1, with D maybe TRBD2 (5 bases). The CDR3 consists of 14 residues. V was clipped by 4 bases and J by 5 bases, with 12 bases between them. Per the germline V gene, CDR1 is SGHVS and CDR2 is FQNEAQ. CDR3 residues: CASSSLRAHNEQFF. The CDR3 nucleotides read TGTGCCAGCAGCTCCCTGAGGGCCCACAATGAGCAGTTCTTC.

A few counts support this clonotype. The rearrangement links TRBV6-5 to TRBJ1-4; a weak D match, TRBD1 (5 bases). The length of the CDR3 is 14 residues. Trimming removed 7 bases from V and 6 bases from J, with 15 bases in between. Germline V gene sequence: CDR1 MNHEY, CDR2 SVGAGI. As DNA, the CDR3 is TGTGCCAGCAAGATCGGGGGAACGGATGAAAAACTGTTTTTT. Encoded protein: CASKIGGTDEKLFF.

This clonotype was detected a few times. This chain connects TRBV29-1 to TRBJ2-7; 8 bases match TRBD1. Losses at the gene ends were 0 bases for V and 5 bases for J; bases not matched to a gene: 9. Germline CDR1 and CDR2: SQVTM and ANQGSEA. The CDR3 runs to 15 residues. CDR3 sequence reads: CSVEEGGNRGDEQYF. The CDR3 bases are TGCAGCGTTGAAGAGGGGGGCAACAGGGGGGACGAGCAGTACTTC.

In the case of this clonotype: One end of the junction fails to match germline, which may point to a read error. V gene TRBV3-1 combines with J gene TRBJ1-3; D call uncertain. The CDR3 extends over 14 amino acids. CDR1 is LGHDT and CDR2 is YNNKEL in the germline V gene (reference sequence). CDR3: CASTEASGGSTIYF. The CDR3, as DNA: TGTGCCAGCACCGAGGCTTCTGGAGGAAGCACCATATATTTT.

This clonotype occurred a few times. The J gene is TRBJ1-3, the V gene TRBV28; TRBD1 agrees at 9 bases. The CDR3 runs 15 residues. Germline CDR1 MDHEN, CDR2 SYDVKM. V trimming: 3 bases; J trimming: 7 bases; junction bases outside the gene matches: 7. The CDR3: CASSLAAQGANTIYF. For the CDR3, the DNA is TGTGCCAGCAGTTTGGCCGCACAGGGGGCGAACACCATATATTTT.

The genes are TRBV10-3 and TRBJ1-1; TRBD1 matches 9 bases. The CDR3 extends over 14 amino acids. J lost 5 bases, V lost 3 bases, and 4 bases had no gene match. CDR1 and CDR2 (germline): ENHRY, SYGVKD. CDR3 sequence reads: CAISDYRGRTEAFF. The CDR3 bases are TGTGCCATCAGTGACTACAGGGGGCGGACTGAAGCTTTCTTT.

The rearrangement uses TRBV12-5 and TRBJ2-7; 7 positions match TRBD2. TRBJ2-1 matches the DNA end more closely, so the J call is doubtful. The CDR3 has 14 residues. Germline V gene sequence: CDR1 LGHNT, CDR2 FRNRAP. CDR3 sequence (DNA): TGTGCTAGTGGACCGGGACTACATTACAATGAGCAGTTCTTC. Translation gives CASGPGLHYNEQFF.

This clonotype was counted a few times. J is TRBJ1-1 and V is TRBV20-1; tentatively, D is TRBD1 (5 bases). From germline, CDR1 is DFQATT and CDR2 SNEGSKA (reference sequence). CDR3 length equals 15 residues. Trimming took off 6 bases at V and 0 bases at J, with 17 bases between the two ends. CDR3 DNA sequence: TGCAGTGCGCCCATCCCGGGACGCCTGAACACTGAAGCTTTCTTT. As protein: CSAPIPGRLNTEAFF.